This TCR beta chain appears in the sequencing data of a study of blood T cell repertoires in COVID-19. Those enrolled, adults aged about 18 to 89 years, came from about two dozen US areas. Cohort 3 donors counted as recovered after two negative PCRs, clearance, or resolved symptoms. Per the original methods: Amplification of reference gene primers provided the estimated nucleated cell counts. Sequencing was performed with immunoSEQ multiplex PCR; in TCRdb, only in-frame clones are kept and a portion is missing. D and trimming come from the DNA, and the V and J calls and clone size come from that table. This sample has 200,000 to 250,000 clones; 70% to 90% occur once, and the top ten carry 9.5% to 14%. The germline gives CDR1 SGHTA, CDR2 FQGNSA. This CDR3 is built from 15 residues. V lost 4 bases and J 5 bases, leaving 18 bases between the germline ends.

Specimen: PBMCs or T cells enriched from blood (not recorded which). The J gene is TRBJ2-7, the V gene TRBV7-2; D is perhaps TRBD2 (5 bases). The receptor was derived from a man aged 25-40 years who had recovered from COVID-19. The CDR3 DNA is TGTGCCAGCAGCTCCCCAGGCGTGGGGAGCCACGAGCAGTACTTC. Protein product: CASSSPGVGSHEQYF.